The 29 T cell receptor beta chains below all came from one sample that was sequenced in a study of cytomegalovirus exposure and HLA in healthy donors. 13 Jbeta primers and 60 Vbeta primers were used for the PCR. Profiling relied on immunoSEQ multiplex PCR, and the TCRdb table lists in-frame clones only, not all of them. This sample has hundreds of thousands of clones, with roughly 89% found just once. The sample comprised PBMCs. The receptors originated from a woman younger than 30 in good health and CMV-seronegative.

This clone was recorded a few times. CDR3 sequence reads: CASSLTSGGLYEQYF. The CDR3, as DNA: TGTGCCAGCAGTTTAACTAGCGGGGGGCTCTACGAGCAGTACTTC. The rearrangement links TRBV27 to TRBJ2-7, with 12 bases fitting TRBD2. CDR3 length equals 15 residues. V gave up 2 bases and J gave up 3 bases; unmatched junction bases: 2. The V gene's germline CDR1 is MNHEY and CDR2 SMNVEV (reference sequence).

CDR3 in DNA: TGTGCCAGCAGTTTTGGGACAAACGTCTACGAGCAGTACTTC. Protein product: CASSFGTNVYEQYF. The rearrangement joins TRBV27 to TRBJ2-7; possible D gene TRBD1, 6 bases. There are 14 residues in the CDR3. Germline CDR1 and CDR2: MNHEY and SMNVEV (reference sequence). Between the trimmed V and J ends, which lost 3 bases and 3 bases, there was a span of 12 bases.

This clone is a singleton in its sample. In DNA, the CDR3 is TGTGCCAGCAGTGCTATAGGACAAGATGAAGCTTTCTTT. This codes for CASSAIGQDEAFF. This rearrangement joins TRBV27 to TRBJ1-1, with a weak D call TRBD1 (5 bases). The V end was cut by 5 bases, the J end by 7 bases, with 14 bases between. From germline, CDR1 is MNHEY and CDR2 SMNVEV (reference sequence). CDR3 length: 13 residues.

This clone was counted once. This chain links TRBV2 with TRBJ1-5, with TRBD1 matching 9 bases. The junction had 4 bases not matched to a gene; V was cut back by 5 bases and J by 2 bases. The CDR3 is 15 residues long. In germline, CDR1 is SNHLY, CDR2 FYNNEI. The CDR3 reads CASSRTGDGNQPQHF. In nucleotides, the CDR3 is TGTGCCAGCAGTAGGACAGGGGATGGCAATCAGCCCCAGCATTTT.

This chain uses TRBV7-2 with TRBJ1-3, with a tentative D call TRBD1 (6 bases). The germline gives CDR1 SGHTA, CDR2 FQGNSA. V gave up 10 bases and J gave up 3 bases, with 13 bases separating them. The CDR3 runs 13 residues. The CDR3 loop is CATRGANGNTIYF. The CDR3 DNA follows: TGTGCCACCAGGGGCGCAAATGGAAACACCATATATTTT.

There are a few counts of this clone. The chain has TRBV5-1 and TRBJ2-1; TRBD1 matches 7 bases. The CDR3 contains 14 residues. The germline CDR1 and CDR2 sequences are SGHRS and YFSETQ. Germline trimming cut 4 bases from V and 5 bases from J; bases unmatched to any gene: 6. The CDR3 loop reads CASSPGTANNEQFF. The CDR3 DNA sequence: TGCGCCAGCAGCCCCGGGACAGCAAACAATGAGCAGTTCTTC.

The chain recombines TRBV6-5 with TRBJ1-2; weak D call: TRBD1 (6 bases). The CDR3 loop spans 11 amino acids. Germline CDR1 reads MNHEY; CDR2 reads SVGAGI. Trimming stripped 4 bases from V and 6 bases from J, with 6 bases between. The CDR3 DNA reads as TGTGCCAGCAGTTGGGGGCATGGCTACACCTTC. Protein: CASSWGHGYTF.

V is TRBV19 and J is TRBJ2-3; D is possibly TRBD1 (6 bases). Between the trimmed V and J ends, which lost 6 bases and 0 bases, there was a span of 16 bases. The length of the CDR3 is 16 residues. Per the germline V gene, CDR1 is LNHDA and CDR2 is SQIVND (reference sequence). CDR3 DNA sequence: TGTGCCAGTAGCCTAACGGACAGCCCTAGCACAGATACGCAGTATTTT. This translates into CASSLTDSPSTDTQYF.

The rearrangement joins TRBV11-1 to TRBJ1-2; weak D call: TRBD1 (5 bases). V lost 3 bases to trimming and J lost 5 bases, with 16 bases between them. The CDR3 consists of 15 residues. CDR1 is SGHAT, CDR2 FQDESV, per germline (reference sequence). The CDR3, as DNA: TGTGCCAGCAGCTTCTCAAGGGGTGGCAGTTATGGCTACACCTTC. It encodes CASSFSRGGSYGYTF.

The chain employs TRBV9 and TRBJ2-3; TRBD2 might be the D (6 bases). The CDR3 sequence is 15 residues long. Per germline, CDR1 SGDLS and CDR2 YYNGEE. The V gene lost 0 bases and the J gene lost 3 bases, with 11 bases spanning the gap. CDR3 loop: CASSVDGTLTDTQYF. The CDR3 nucleotides read TGTGCCAGCAGCGTAGACGGGACTCTTACAGATACGCAGTATTTT.

The chain carries TRBV19 and TRBJ2-7, with 7 bases fitting TRBD2. The V and J ends lost 5 bases and 1 base, in that order; junction bases with no gene match: 5. The CDR3 has 14 amino acids. The germline gives CDR1 LNHDA, CDR2 SQIVND (reference sequence). The CDR3 sequence is CASSGGGNSYEQYF. CDR3 nucleotides: TGTGCCAGTAGTGGCGGGGGTAATTCCTACGAGCAGTACTTC. Full variable domain (remainder filled in from reference TRBV19 and TRBJ2-7): DGGITQSPKYLFRKEGQNVTLSCEQNLNHDAMYWYRQDPGQGLRLIYYSQIVNDFQKGDIAEGYSVSREKKESFPLTVTSAQKNPTAFYLCASSGGGNSYEQYFGPGTRLTVT.

V usage is TRBV7-2 and J usage is TRBJ2-7; TRBD1 aligns across 7 bases. From germline, CDR1 is SGHTA and CDR2 FQGNSA. The V gene end was trimmed by 4 bases and the J gene end by 1 base; junction bases not matched to a gene: 7. CDR3 size: 15 residues. The CDR3 reads CASSSVQTGSYEQYF. CDR3 DNA sequence: TGTGCCAGCAGCTCCGTACAGACAGGGTCCTACGAGCAGTACTTC.

The chain uses TRBV14 and TRBJ2-7; 10 bases fit TRBD1. Trimming at V came to 1 base and at J to 3 bases, leaving 3 bases not matched to a gene. Germline loops: CDR1 SGHDN, CDR2 FVKESK. The CDR3 consists of 15 residues. CDR3 DNA sequence: TGTGCCAGCAGCCAAGCCGGGACAGGGGACTACGAGCAGTACTTC. Translating gives CASSQAGTGDYEQYF.

V and J are TRBV5-4 and TRBJ1-2, with TRBD1 matching 7 bases. V dropped 5 bases and J dropped 6; count of bases not matched to a gene: 7. Germline lookup yields CDR1 SGHNT and CDR2 YYREEE (reference sequence). CDR3 size: 13 residues. CDR3 DNA sequence: TGTGCCAGCAGTTTTCAGGGGGGAGATGGCTACACCTTC. This encodes CASSFQGGDGYTF.

The chain recombines TRBV10-2 with TRBJ2-3; TRBD2 matches 10 bases. The germline CDR1 and CDR2 sequences are WSHSY and SAAADI. V lost 2 bases and J lost 3; bases outside the gene matches: 5. The CDR3 covers 16 residues. CDR3 DNA sequence: TGCGCCAGCAGTGAGGGCTTAGCGGGGGGAACAGATACGCAGTATTTT. Residues: CASSEGLAGGTDTQYF.

V and J are TRBV19 and TRBJ2-3; D not resolved. CDR1 LNHDA and CDR2 SQIVND come from the germline V gene (reference sequence). There are 14 residues in the CDR3. V was cut by 6 bases and J by 0 bases, with 10 bases left in between. CDR3 nucleotides: TGTGCCAGTAGACCTGCTACCAGCACAGATACGCAGTATTTT. Amino acid sequence: CASRPATSTDTQYF.

J is TRBJ1-1 and V is TRBV6-6, with 8 bases that match TRBD1. CDR1 and CDR2 (germline): MNHNY, SVGAGI (reference sequence). J was trimmed by 5 bases and V by 5 bases; bases with no gene match: 7. This CDR3 is 14 amino acids long. The CDR3 is CASSLLGQGTEAFF. The CDR3 bases are TGTGCCAGCAGTCTCTTAGGACAGGGAACTGAAGCTTTCTTT.

This chain joins TRBV29-1 and TRBJ2-7; 8 bases are shared with TRBD2. The germline CDR1 and CDR2 sequences are SQVTM and ANQGSEA. The CDR3 has 15 residues. Trimming at V came to 7 bases and at J to 2 bases, leaving 13 bases not matched to a gene. DNA for the CDR3: TGCAGCGCCAGGACTGTCACTAGCGGACCCTACGAGCAGTACTTC. Translating it yields CSARTVTSGPYEQYF.

This chain connects TRBV4-1 to TRBJ1-1; 9 bases line up with TRBD1. Germline V CDR1 and CDR2: MGHRA, YSYEKL. Trimming removed 0 bases from V and 4 bases from J; junction bases left unmatched: 6. There are 16 residues in the CDR3. This CDR3 reads CASSQDSGTGPTEAFF. CDR3 nucleotide sequence: TGCGCCAGCAGCCAAGATTCGGGGACAGGGCCCACTGAAGCTTTCTTT.

The gene calls are TRBV7-8 and TRBJ1-4; D gene ambiguous. Per the germline V gene, CDR1 is SGHVS and CDR2 is FQNEAQ. The CDR3 has 14 residues. Trimming shortened V by 5 bases and J by 5 bases, and 12 bases separated the two germline ends. The CDR3 coding sequence is TGTGCCAGCAGCCCTTACCCACAGAATGAAAAACTGTTTTTT. Encoded protein: CASSPYPQNEKLFF.

This clone was seen a few times. This sequence joins TRBV9 and TRBJ2-1; the match to TRBD1 covers 9 bases. Germline V CDR1 and CDR2: SGDLS, YYNGEE. Losses at the gene ends were 4 bases for V and 11 bases for J; bases not matched to a gene: 13. The CDR3 covers 15 residues. The CDR3 DNA sequence: TGTGCCAGCAGCCCACCCGGGACAGGGCAAGAGCAGCAGTTCTTC. Translation: CASSPPGTGQEQQFF.

The V and J genes are TRBV10-1 and TRBJ1-1; unclear D gene. The germline V gene encodes CDR1 WNHNN and CDR2 SYGVQD (reference sequence). The CDR3 has 13 residues. V lost 4 bases, J lost 5 bases, and 11 bases lay in between. The CDR3 sequence: CASSGPGATEAFF. The CDR3 DNA follows: TGCGCCAGCAGTGGGCCGGGTGCAACTGAAGCTTTCTTT.

This clone was recorded only once. This chain links TRBV5-6 with TRBJ1-3; D is possibly TRBD1 (5 bases). The CDR3 is 15 residues long. Germline CDR1 is SGHDT and CDR2 is YYEEEE. V gave up 0 bases and J gave up 7 bases, with 14 bases separating them. CDR3 region: CASSLERLGGNTIYF. CDR3 nucleotides: TGTGCCAGCAGCTTGGAAAGACTCGGGGGGAACACCATATATTTT.

The chain combines TRBV4-1 with TRBJ2-1; 7 bases agree with TRBD2. Looked up from germline, CDR1 is MGHRA and CDR2 is YSYEKL. The CDR3 consists of 18 residues. The junction had 13 bases not matched to a gene; V was cut back by 0 bases and J by 5 bases. The CDR3 region has the DNA TGCGCCAGCAGCCAAGATACCCAACTAAGCGGGGTTGACAATGAGCAGTTCTTC. It encodes CASSQDTQLSGVDNEQFF.

This chain links TRBV2 with TRBJ1-5; D not resolved. The CDR3 loop spans 14 amino acids. V was shortened by 6 bases and J by 4 bases, with 13 bases between the two germline ends. Per the germline V gene, CDR1 is SNHLY and CDR2 is FYNNEI. CDR3 region: CASRAPGFNQPQHF. For the CDR3, the DNA is TGTGCCAGCAGGGCACCGGGATTTAATCAGCCCCAGCATTTT.

The genes are TRBV4-2 and TRBJ1-2; 9 bases are shared with TRBD1. CDR3 length equals 14 residues. Germline loops: CDR1 LGHNA, CDR2 YNFKEQ. The trim removed 3 bases at V and 8 bases at J, leaving 7 bases unmatched. In nucleotides, the CDR3 is TGTGCCAGCAGCCATCCGGGACAGGGCCACGGCTACACCTTC. It is translated as CASSHPGQGHGYTF.

In regard to this clone: Compared with germline, one end of the junction differs, possibly owing to a read error. The chain couples TRBV7-9 to TRBJ1-5; TRBD1 is a possible D gene (5 bases). This CDR3 comprises 18 residues. Germline V lookup: CDR1 SEHNR, CDR2 FQNEAQ (reference sequence). Here the CDR3 DNA reads TGTTCCAGCAGCCAGACGGTGGGGGGTAGGTTTAGCAATCAGCCCCAGCATTTT. This gives the protein CSSSQTVGGRFSNQPQHF.

The CDR3 DNA is TGTGCCAGTTCAGGGGGGCTGAACACTGAAGCTTTCTTT. It is translated as CASSGGLNTEAFF. V usage is TRBV19 and J usage is TRBJ1-1; the match to TRBD1 covers 7 bases. The CDR3 contains 13 residues. Germline loops: CDR1 LNHDA, CDR2 SQIVND (reference sequence). Trimming cost V 8 bases and J 0 bases; bases outside gene matches: 3.

The V and J genes are TRBV6-5 and TRBJ2-7; possible D gene TRBD1, 5 bases. With 6 bases removed from V and 7 bases from J, the gap between germline ends came to 16 bases. Germline loops: CDR1 MNHEY, CDR2 SVGAGI. CDR3 length: 13 amino acids. CDR3 protein: CASSPHTGREQYF. The CDR3 coding sequence is TGTGCCAGCAGCCCGCACACAGGCAGGGAGCAGTACTTC.